Each of the 19 T cell receptor beta chains below was sequenced from the same sample in a study of T cell changes during pregnancy in multiple sclerosis. TCRdb's copy holds only in-frame clones and misses some; the assay was immunoSEQ multiplex PCR. The data show about 44,000 clones, with 80% to 95% seen just once and roughly 0.52% held by the top ten. This material consisted of CD4+ T cells from peripheral blood mononuclear cells, taken in the third trimester of pregnancy. Source of these receptors: a female donor with multiple sclerosis, enrolled in a pregnancy study.

This clone was counted a single time. V gene TRBV19 combines with J gene TRBJ1-1, with a weak D call TRBD1 (5 bases). This CDR3 region has 16 residues. The germline V and J ends were trimmed by 6 bases and 2 bases, with 19 bases remaining between them. Germline assignment: CDR1 LNHDA and CDR2 SQIVND (reference sequence). DNA of the CDR3: TGTGCCAGTAGCCAACCTAAGGGGCAGGGTAACACTGAAGCTTTCTTT. Protein sequence: CASSQPKGQGNTEAFF.

The chain has TRBV5-1 and TRBJ2-2; 13 bases fit TRBD2. Germline CDR1 SGHRS, CDR2 YFSETQ. CDR3 length: 16 amino acids. V trimming: 4 bases; J trimming: 7 bases; junction bases outside the gene matches: 7. The CDR3 sequence: CASSHRTSGSDGELFF. The CDR3 bases are TGCGCCAGCAGCCATAGGACTAGCGGGAGTGACGGGGAGCTGTTTTTT. The full variable domain, in which reference TRBV5-1 and TRBJ2-2 provide the parts outside the CDR3, is KAGVTQTPRYLIKTRGQQVTLSCSPISGHRSVSWYQQTPGQGLQFLFEYFSETQRNKGNFPGRFSGRQFSNSRSEMNVSTLELGDSALYLCASSHRTSGSDGELFFGEGSRLTVL.

Here the CDR3 reads CASSQELAGFNNEQFF. CDR3 bases: TGCGCCAGCAGCCAAGAACTCGCGGGATTCAACAATGAGCAGTTCTTC. This rearrangement joins TRBV4-3 to TRBJ2-1, with D perhaps TRBD2 (6 bases). Between the trimmed V and J ends, which lost 0 bases and 5 bases, there was a span of 14 bases. Germline CDR1 and CDR2: LGHNA and YSLEER. The CDR3 is 16 residues long.

The J gene is TRBJ1-2, the V gene TRBV9, with D possibly TRBD1 on 6 matching bases. Trimming removed 0 bases from V and 7 bases from J, with 13 bases in between. The CDR3 is 14 residues long. In germline, CDR1 is SGDLS, CDR2 YYNGEE. CDR3 DNA: TGTGCCAGCAGCGTAGGTTCAGGGGCAGCTGGCTACACCTTC. Its protein product is CASSVGSGAAGYTF.

The chain uses TRBV28 and TRBJ2-1; 10 bases align to TRBD2. J gave up 3 bases and V 7 bases, and 6 bases lay outside the gene matches. The V gene's germline CDR1 is MDHEN and CDR2 SYDVKM. This CDR3 contains 15 residues. The CDR3, as DNA: TGTGCCAGCACGCGGGGACTAGCGAACTACAATGAGCAGTTCTTC. This codes for CASTRGLANYNEQFF.

The chain uses TRBV7-9 and TRBJ1-1; 8 bases are shared with TRBD1. Germline loops: CDR1 SEHNR, CDR2 FQNEAQ (reference sequence). V was clipped by 5 bases and J by 1 base; unmatched bases: 6. The CDR3 sequence is 15 residues long. CDR3 sequence reads: CASSQRTGRNTEAFF. The CDR3 DNA follows: TGTGCCAGCAGCCAAAGGACAGGGCGGAACACTGAAGCTTTCTTT.

The CDR3 loop reads CASSLGRGGETQYF. The CDR3 nucleotides read TGTGCCAGCAGCTTGGGAAGGGGAGGGGAGACCCAGTACTTC. The rearrangement links TRBV5-6 to TRBJ2-5; 7 nucleotides agree with TRBD2. The CDR3 is 14 amino acids. Germline loops: CDR1 SGHDT, CDR2 YYEEEE. The trim removed 0 bases at V and 5 bases at J, leaving 4 bases unmatched.

V usage is TRBV18 and J usage is TRBJ2-1; TRBD2 is a possible D gene (6 bases). This CDR3 region has 17 residues. Trimming cost V 1 base and J 0 bases, with 13 bases left between them. The germline V gene has CDR1 KGHSH and CDR2 LQKENI. CDR3 sequence: CASSPLSGSVSYNEQFF. CDR3 bases: TGTGCCAGCTCACCACTCAGCGGGTCCGTCTCCTACAATGAGCAGTTCTTC.

This chain joins TRBV2 and TRBJ2-1; no clear D. Trimming removed 7 bases at V and 4 bases at J, with 11 bases between. This CDR3 comprises 13 residues. CDR1 is SNHLY and CDR2 is FYNNEI in the germline V gene. CDR3 residues: CASMEQNYNEQFF. The CDR3 DNA reads TGTGCCAGCATGGAACAGAATTACAATGAGCAGTTCTTC.

This clone was detected only once. V and J are TRBV7-2 and TRBJ2-5; D gene uncertain. CDR1 is SGHTA, CDR2 FQGNSA, per germline. The CDR3 contains 15 residues. V lost 3 bases and J lost 5, with 16 bases in between. Here the CDR3 reads CASSFRRSERETQYF. The CDR3 bases are TGTGCCAGCAGCTTTAGAAGATCCGAGAGGGAGACCCAGTACTTC.

The chain uses TRBV10-3 and TRBJ2-1; 9 bases match TRBD2. CDR1 is ENHRY and CDR2 is SYGVKD in the germline V gene. This CDR3 is built from 13 residues. Trimming at V came to 4 bases and at J to 9 bases, leaving 4 bases not matched to a gene. CDR3 in DNA: TGTGCCATCAGTGCGGCGGGAGGGGGTGAGCAGTTCTTC. Translated, it gives CAISAAGGGEQFF.

The chain has TRBV5-4 and TRBJ2-1, with a weak D call TRBD2 (6 bases). Germline CDR1 is SGHNT and CDR2 is YYREEE (reference sequence). There are 15 residues in the CDR3. Trimming pared 3 bases from V and 3 bases from J, leaving 13 bases between. In nucleotides, the CDR3 is TGTGCCAGCAGCTCCGGAGGGCCAAGCTACAATGAGCAGTTCTTC. It specifies CASSSGGPSYNEQFF.

The chain recombines TRBV5-1 with TRBJ2-7; 9 bases agree with TRBD2. Germline V lookup: CDR1 SGHRS, CDR2 YFSETQ. This CDR3 comprises 15 residues. With 0 bases clipped from V and 2 bases from J, the junction kept 3 bases outside the gene matches. Here the CDR3 DNA reads TGCGCCAGCAGCTTGGATGGGACTAGCACCTACGAGCAGTACTTC. The encoded protein is CASSLDGTSTYEQYF.

The V gene is TRBV9, the J gene TRBJ1-5; TRBD1 matches 8 bases. Germline CDR1 reads SGDLS; CDR2 reads YYNGEE. The CDR3 contains 15 residues. V gave up 4 bases and J gave up 0 bases; unmatched junction bases: 3. The CDR3 spells CASSITGGSNQPQHF. DNA of the CDR3: TGTGCCAGCAGCATTACAGGGGGTAGCAATCAGCCCCAGCATTTT.

The chain uses TRBV6-5 and TRBJ2-5, with D uncertain. The J call may be faulty, since TRBJ2-7 better matches the DNA end. There are 11 residues in the CDR3. Germline values: CDR1 MNHEY, CDR2 SVGAGI. In DNA, the CDR3 is TGTGCCAGCAGTCTACTGGGCGAGCAGTACTTC. As protein: CASSLLGEQYF.

The chain is built from TRBV6-5 and TRBJ2-7, with TRBD1 as a possible D gene (5 bases). Trimming cost V 10 bases and J 1 base, with 17 bases left between them. The germline gives CDR1 MNHEY, CDR2 SVGAGI. This CDR3 comprises 14 residues. CDR3 nucleotide sequence: TGTGCCACCCAGCTTCGCCAGGGATCCTACGAGCAGTACTTC. This sequence encodes CATQLRQGSYEQYF.

The V and J genes are TRBV28 and TRBJ1-5; perhaps TRBD1 as D (6 bases). CDR1 MDHEN and CDR2 SYDVKM come from the germline V gene. Between the trimmed V and J ends, which lost 7 bases and 1 base, there was a span of 11 bases. This CDR3 comprises 14 residues. Here the CDR3 reads CASTTGSSNQPQHF. The CDR3 region has the DNA TGTGCCAGCACCACAGGGTCCAGCAATCAGCCCCAGCATTTT.

This chain joins TRBV19 and TRBJ1-2; D unclear. The CDR3 is 14 amino acids. Germline V CDR1 and CDR2: LNHDA, SQIVND (reference sequence). With 3 bases removed from V and 8 bases from J, the gap between germline ends came to 16 bases. The CDR3 coding sequence is TGTGCCAGTAGTATTAACCTGGTTACGGGGGGCTACACCTTC. Its translation is CASSINLVTGGYTF.

This clone was detected once. The rearrangement links TRBV28 to TRBJ2-3, with a tentative D call TRBD2 (6 bases). Trimming left V 6 bases short and J 12 bases short, with 16 bases between. The CDR3 runs 12 residues. Per germline, CDR1 MDHEN and CDR2 SYDVKM. The CDR3 sequence: CASSLVGGLQYF. The CDR3 DNA reads as TGTGCCAGCAGCCTAGTGGGAGGCCTACAGTATTTT.